This T cell receptor (beta chain) was recovered during a study of siplizumab effects on memory and regulatory T cells. Using immunoSEQ multiplex PCR, the repertoire was profiled, and TCRdb retains in-frame clones only, with some absent. The sample includes roughly 80,000 clones, approximately 88% of them seen just once. CDR1 is LNHDA, CDR2 SQIVND, per germline (reference sequence). With 9 bases removed from V and 3 bases from J, the gap between germline ends came to 12 bases. The CDR3 length is 13 residues. This TCR was recovered from a human donor in good health. V usage is TRBV19 and J usage is TRBJ1-5; D is unclear. The sample taken for sequencing was Tregs sorted from blood. CDR3 protein: CASGRVLNQPQHF. For the CDR3, the DNA is TGTGCCAGCGGTAGGGTTCTCAATCAGCCCCAGCATTTT.